Reported below is one T cell receptor beta chain. Antigen specificity is unknown. Researchers reported sorting CD4+ naive, central memory, regulatory and stem cell-like memory cells via CD45RO/CCR7/CD25/CD127/CD95/CD27. The CDR3 extends over 15 amino acids. Germline V gene lookup returns CDR1 MNHEY and CDR2 SMNVEV (reference sequence). With 1 base clipped from V and 6 bases from J, the junction kept 5 bases outside the gene matches. Reverse transcription of all isolated RNA meant that expressed TCRB transcripts were sequenced. The method was immunoSEQ multiplex PCR; TCRdb's version includes in-frame clones alone and lacks a portion of them. Among around 360,000 clones listed, roughly 12% were seen once. The data originate from a study of beta chain features in type 1 diabetes. The overall study: Across every sample, about 110 million sorted cells were examined in total. Study-level points and caveats: Patients with Type 1 diabetes showed moderately but significantly shorter TCRB CDR3s in all four CD4+ subsets. TCRB repertoires of naive, central memory and Treg cells appeared more similar among patients than among healthy donors.

This chain connects TRBV27 to TRBJ2-7; TRBD1 aligns across 11 bases. This receptor was obtained from a woman aged 18 to 35 with type 1 diabetes. Sequenced: naive CD4+ T cells from blood. The CDR3 DNA is TGTGCCAGCAGTTTATTCGGGACAGGGGGAGGCGAGCAGTACTTC. Its translation: CASSLFGTGGGEQYF.